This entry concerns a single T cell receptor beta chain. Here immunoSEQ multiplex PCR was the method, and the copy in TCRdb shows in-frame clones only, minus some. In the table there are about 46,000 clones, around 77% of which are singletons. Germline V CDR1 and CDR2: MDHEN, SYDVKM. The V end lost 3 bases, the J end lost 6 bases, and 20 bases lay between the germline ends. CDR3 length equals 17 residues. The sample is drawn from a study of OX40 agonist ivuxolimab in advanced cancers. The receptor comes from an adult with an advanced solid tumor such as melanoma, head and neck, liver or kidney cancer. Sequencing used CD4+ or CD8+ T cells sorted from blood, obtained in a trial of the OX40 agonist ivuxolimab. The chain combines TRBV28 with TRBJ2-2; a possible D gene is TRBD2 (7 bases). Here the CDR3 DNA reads TGTGCCAGCAGTTTGAGGCTAGGGAGGGGGGCGGCCGGGGAGCTGTTTTTT. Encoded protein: CASSLRLGRGAAGELFF.